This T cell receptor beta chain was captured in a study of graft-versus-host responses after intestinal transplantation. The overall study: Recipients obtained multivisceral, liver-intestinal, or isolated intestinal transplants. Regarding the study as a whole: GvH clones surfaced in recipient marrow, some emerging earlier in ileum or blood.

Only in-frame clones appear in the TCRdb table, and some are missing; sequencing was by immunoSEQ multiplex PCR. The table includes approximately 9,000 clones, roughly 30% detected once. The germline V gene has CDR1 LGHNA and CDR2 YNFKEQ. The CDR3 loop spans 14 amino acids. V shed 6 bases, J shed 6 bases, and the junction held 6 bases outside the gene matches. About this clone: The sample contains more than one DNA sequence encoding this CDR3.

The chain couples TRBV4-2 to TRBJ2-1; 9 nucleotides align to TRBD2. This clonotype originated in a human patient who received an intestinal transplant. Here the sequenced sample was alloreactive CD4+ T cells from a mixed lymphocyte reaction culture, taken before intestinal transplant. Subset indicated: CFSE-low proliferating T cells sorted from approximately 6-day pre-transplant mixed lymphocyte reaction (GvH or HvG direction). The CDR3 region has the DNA TGTGCCAGCAGTATAGCGGGGGAACCCAATGAGCAGTTCTTC. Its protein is CASSIAGEPNEQFF.